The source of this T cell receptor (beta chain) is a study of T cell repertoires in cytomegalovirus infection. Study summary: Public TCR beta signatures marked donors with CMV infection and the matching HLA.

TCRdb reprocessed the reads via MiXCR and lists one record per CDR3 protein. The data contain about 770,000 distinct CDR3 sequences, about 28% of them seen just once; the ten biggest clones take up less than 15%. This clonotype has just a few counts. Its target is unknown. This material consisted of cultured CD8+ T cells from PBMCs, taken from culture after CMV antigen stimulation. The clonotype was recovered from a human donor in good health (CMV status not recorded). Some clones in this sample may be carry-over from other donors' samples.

The CDR3 region is CASSFATGEADTEAFF. CDR3 coding DNA: TGTGCCAGCAGTTTCGCGACAGGGGAGGCGGACACTGAAGCTTTCTTT. The chain joins TRBV27 to TRBJ1-1; 8 bases agree with TRBD1. V dropped 3 bases and J dropped 3; count of bases not matched to a gene: 9. This CDR3 contains 16 residues. The germline V gene has CDR1 MNHEY and CDR2 SMNVEV (reference sequence).